Listed here are 15 T cell receptor beta chains from one sample, sequenced in a study of T cells after yellow fever vaccination. TCRdb recomputed calls from the 5' RACE reads with MiXCR, one row per CDR3 protein. Here the sample spans 200,000 to 250,000 distinct CDR3 sequences, about 7% being singletons. Here the sequenced sample was CD4+ T cells sorted from PBMCs, taken 15 days after the yellow fever booster vaccination. The receptors come from a man aged 30-40 years who received the YFV17D yellow fever vaccine.

J is TRBJ2-5 and V is TRBV4-3; TRBD1 agrees at 7 bases. Germline trimming cut 4 bases from V and 5 bases from J; bases unmatched to any gene: 7. Germline assignment: CDR1 LGHNA and CDR2 YSLEER. The CDR3 covers 14 residues. The CDR3 reads CASSPTGMEETQYF. Written as DNA, the CDR3 is TGCGCCAGCAGCCCGACAGGGATGGAGGAGACCCAGTACTTC.

At least ten counts were recorded for this clonotype. The gene calls are TRBV27 and TRBJ2-3, with D possibly being TRBD2 (5 bases). CDR1 and CDR2 from the germline V gene are MNHEY and SMNVEV (reference sequence). This CDR3 has 14 residues. The ends were cut back, 9 bases at V and 8 bases at J, with 21 bases in the middle. The CDR3 bases are TGTGCCAGACGACCTACACCGGGAAGTAGTACGCAGTATTTT. It encodes CARRPTPGSSTQYF.

This clonotype was found a few times. V gene TRBV7-2 combines with J gene TRBJ2-7; 7 bases map to TRBD2. The junction had 5 bases not matched to a gene; V was cut back by 1 base and J by 5 bases. CDR3 length: 14 residues. Germline V lookup: CDR1 SGHTA, CDR2 FQGNSA. CDR3 nucleotide sequence: TGTGCCAGCAGCTTAGGGACTAGTCCCAACGAGCAGTACTTC. It encodes CASSLGTSPNEQYF.

Many counts were recorded for this clonotype. The chain recombines TRBV21-1 with TRBJ2-3; TRBD1 is the table's D call, not checked against the DNA. TRBV21-1 is a pseudogene segment. This CDR3 has 17 residues. CDR3 DNA: TGTGCCAGCAGCAACCCATGCGACAGGGGGCTAAGAGATACGCAGTATTTT. Translating gives CASSNPCDRGLRDTQYF.

CDR3 region: CASSKVESYEQYF. CDR3 nucleotides: TGTGCCAGCAGCAAAGTTGAGTCCTACGAGCAGTACTTC. The chain recombines TRBV21-1 with TRBJ2-7. TRBV21-1 is shown as a pseudogene. This CDR3 comprises 13 residues.

This clonotype was recorded a few times. This chain joins TRBV7-9 and TRBJ2-7; D might be TRBD2 (5 bases). Per germline, CDR1 SEHNR and CDR2 FQNEAQ (reference sequence). V was cut by 0 bases and J by 5 bases, with 11 bases left in between. The CDR3 contains 14 residues. CDR3 protein: CASSLAVTKDEQYF. The CDR3 DNA sequence: TGTGCCAGCAGCTTAGCTGTGACTAAGGACGAGCAGTACTTC.

This clonotype was seen repeatedly, ten times or more. This chain links TRBV29-1 with TRBJ2-3; 12 bases fit TRBD1. J lost 3 bases, V lost 4 bases, and 2 bases had no gene match. Germline CDR1 is SQVTM and CDR2 is ANQGSEA. The CDR3 consists of 14 residues. CDR3 sequence reads: CSVVGQGATDTQYF. The CDR3 coding sequence is TGCAGCGTTGTGGGACAGGGGGCAACAGATACGCAGTATTTT.

The V gene is TRBV20-1, the J gene TRBJ2-2; possible D gene TRBD2, 6 bases. The CDR3 has 14 residues. Germline loops: CDR1 DFQATT, CDR2 SNEGSKA (reference sequence). Trimming took 0 bases from V and 4 from J, leaving 9 bases between them. The CDR3 reads CSARDRGSTGELFF. In nucleotides, the CDR3 is TGCAGTGCTAGAGATCGGGGGAGCACCGGGGAGCTGTTTTTT.

This clonotype was detected once. This may come from a read error, since a much larger clone is one base off. DNA for the CDR3: TGCGCCAGCAGCTGGCGGGTTGCCGGGACTGAAGCTTTCTTT. It codes for CASSWRVAGTEAFF. The rearrangement links TRBV5-1 to TRBJ1-1; no definite D call. Germline V gene lookup returns CDR1 SGHRS and CDR2 YFSETQ. There are 14 residues in the CDR3. Trimming removed 3 bases from V and 5 bases from J, with 14 bases in between.

The chain joins TRBV7-2 to TRBJ2-1, with D perhaps assigned TRBD1 or TRBD2 (5 bases each). The CDR3 runs to 13 residues. The germline V and J ends were trimmed by 3 bases and 11 bases, with 14 bases remaining between them. Germline V CDR1 and CDR2: SGHTA, FQGNSA. DNA of the CDR3: TGTGCCAGCAGCTTCGTCGGGGCCGATAAGCAGTTCTTC. This gives the protein CASSFVGADKQFF.

This chain joins TRBV19 and TRBJ2-1, with TRBD2 matching 9 bases. Per germline, CDR1 LNHDA and CDR2 SQIVND (reference sequence). This CDR3 comprises 14 residues. V was pared by 9 bases and J by 11 bases, with 14 bases of the junction left unmatched. In nucleotides, the CDR3 is TGTGCCAGCCAACCAGTCGGGCTAGCGGGACAGCAGTTCTTC. It encodes CASQPVGLAGQQFF.

This chain joins TRBV12-3 or TRBV12-4 and TRBJ1-2; D not certain. V shed 5 bases and J shed 2 bases, with 9 bases lying between them. The CDR3 has 13 residues. CDR3: CASSDTENYGYTF. CDR3 nucleotide sequence: TGTGCCAGCAGTGATACAGAAAACTATGGCTACACCTTC.

This clonotype has just a few counts. The chain uses TRBV29-1 and TRBJ2-5; 7 bases are shared with TRBD1. There are 13 residues in the CDR3. The V gene's germline CDR1 is SQVTM and CDR2 ANQGSEA. Trimming took 7 bases from V and 5 from J; bases not matched to a gene: 10. CDR3 bases: TGCAGCGCCGACACAGGGGCGGTGGAGACCCAGTACTTC. It yields the protein CSADTGAVETQYF.

This clonotype was observed at least ten times. The V and J genes are TRBV20-1 and TRBJ2-5; D is tentatively TRBD1 or TRBD2 (6 bases each). The V gene lost 3 bases and the J gene lost 5 bases, with 16 bases spanning the gap. Germline V gene sequence: CDR1 DFQATT, CDR2 SNEGSKA (reference sequence). This CDR3 has 14 residues. The CDR3 DNA reads as TGCAGTGCTAGTCGGGGGCGCCCGGGGGAGACCCAGTACTTC. Amino acids: CSASRGRPGETQYF.

The chain carries TRBV9 and TRBJ1-4; TRBD1 matches at 7 bases. CDR3 length: 15 amino acids. In germline, CDR1 is SGDLS, CDR2 YYNGEE. V was clipped by 4 bases and J by 6 bases; unmatched bases: 9. For the CDR3, the DNA is TGTGCCAGCAGCCCCCGACAGGGACGAGATGAAAAACTGTTTTTT. Protein: CASSPRQGRDEKLFF.